These 17 T cell receptor beta chains came from one sample sequenced in a study of human T cells and chemical hapten exposure. Time point in this sample: patch test 1, 2 weeks after DPC sensitization. As to treatment: therapeutic diphenylcyclopropenone sensitization with weekly scalp DPC. MiXCR, run by TCRdb on the RACE reads, gives a single entry per CDR3 protein. This table holds roughly 190,000 distinct CDR3 sequences, 20% to 25% found once. The sample in question was whole blood, obtained in connection with sensitization to the hapten diphenylcyclopropenone (DPC). These receptors were collected from a woman in her fifties or sixties with alopecia areata. Some clones in this sample may be carry-over from other donors' samples.

V and J are TRBV4-2 and TRBJ2-7, with D perhaps matching TRBD2 (6 bases). The CDR3 is 15 residues long. Germline V gene data show CDR1 as LGHNA and CDR2 as YNFKEQ. The ends were cut back, 4 bases at V and 3 bases at J, with 16 bases in the middle. DNA of the CDR3: TGTGCCAGCAGCCTTAGCGGTCGGTCAGACTACGAGCAGTACTTC. It yields the protein CASSLSGRSDYEQYF.

V usage is TRBV4-2 and J usage is TRBJ2-1, with D possibly being TRBD2 (5 bases). Trimming took off 4 bases at V and 4 bases at J, with 17 bases between the two ends. CDR1 is LGHNA, CDR2 YNFKEQ, per germline. The length of the CDR3 is 16 residues. CDR3 coding DNA: TGTGCCAGCAGCCCCCTTACTAGTAGGGCTTACAATGAGCAGTTCTTC. It is translated as CASSPLTSRAYNEQFF.

This clonotype was seen a few times. The CDR3 DNA follows: TGTGCCAGCACTCAGGACAGCAACTCCTACAATGAGCAGTTCTTC. This sequence encodes CASTQDSNSYNEQFF. The rearrangement uses TRBV6-5 and TRBJ2-1; D perhaps matches TRBD1 (6 bases). CDR3 length: 15 amino acids. Germline CDR1 reads MNHEY; CDR2 reads SVGAGI. The ends were cut back, 7 bases at V and 0 bases at J, with 13 bases in the middle.

This clonotype was detected only a few times. V gene TRBV6-2 or TRBV6-3 combines with J gene TRBJ2-3; TRBD2 matches at 7 bases. CDR1 and CDR2 (germline): MNHEY, SVGEGT. The CDR3 covers 13 residues. J lost 5 bases, V lost 8 bases, and 7 bases had no gene match. The CDR3 protein is CASGAGEGDTQYF. The CDR3 region has the DNA TGTGCCAGCGGGGCGGGAGAGGGAGATACGCAGTATTTT.

At least ten counts were recorded for this clonotype. The chain carries TRBV28 and TRBJ2-1; D is undetermined. The CDR3 is 12 residues long. Trimming removed 6 bases at V and 8 bases at J, with 11 bases between. Germline V CDR1 and CDR2: MDHEN, SYDVKM. The CDR3 DNA reads as TGTGCCAGCAGCGCTTGGTTTGATGAGCAGTTCTTC. This gives the protein CASSAWFDEQFF.

This clonotype was observed a few times. The chain carries TRBV11-2 and TRBJ2-7, with 12 bases aligning to TRBD2. Trimming cost V 4 bases and J 3 bases; bases outside gene matches: 4. This CDR3 has 15 amino acids. The germline V gene encodes CDR1 SGHAT and CDR2 FQNNGV. CDR3 in amino acids: CASSSASGRDYEQYF. DNA of the CDR3: TGTGCCAGCAGCTCCGCTAGCGGGAGGGACTACGAGCAGTACTTC.

This clonotype was counted only a few times. This chain links TRBV28 with TRBJ2-2, with TRBD2 matching over 8 bases. Per the germline V gene, CDR1 is MDHEN and CDR2 is SYDVKM. J lost 4 bases, V lost 2 bases, and 9 bases had no gene match. The CDR3 contains 17 residues. CDR3 coding DNA: TGTGCCAGCAGTTTACTGGGACTAGATGAGGTCACCGGGGAGCTGTTTTTT. It specifies CASSLLGLDEVTGELFF. Combining the CDR3 with reference TRBV28 and TRBJ2-2 gives the whole variable domain DVKVTQSSRYLVKRTGEKVFLECVQDMDHENMFWYRQDPGLGLRLIYFSYDVKMKEKGDIPEGYSVSREKKERFSLILESASTNQTSMYLCASSLLGLDEVTGELFFGEGSRLTVL.

The chain links TRBV5-1 to TRBJ1-1, with TRBD1 matching over 11 bases. CDR3 length: 15 residues. The junction had 3 bases not matched to a gene; V was cut back by 0 bases and J by 5 bases. Germline V gene lookup returns CDR1 SGHRS and CDR2 YFSETQ. The CDR3 here is CASSLDGDRGTEAFF. The CDR3 nucleotides read TGCGCCAGCAGCTTGGATGGGGACAGGGGGACTGAAGCTTTCTTT.

Ten or more counts support this clonotype. The chain combines TRBV5-1 with TRBJ1-1; 9 nucleotides align to TRBD1. Germline lookup yields CDR1 SGHRS and CDR2 YFSETQ. Trimming cost V 4 bases and J 1 base; bases outside gene matches: 2. This CDR3 has 14 residues. CDR3 in DNA: TGCGCCAGCAGCCTGGACAGGGGGAACACTGAAGCTTTCTTT. This codes for CASSLDRGNTEAFF.

This clonotype turned up a few times. The chain uses TRBV5-1 and TRBJ2-3; either TRBD1 or TRBD2 may supply D (6 bases each). V was clipped by 4 bases and J by 6 bases, with 15 bases between them. The CDR3 runs 14 residues. Germline values: CDR1 SGHRS, CDR2 YFSETQ. In DNA, the CDR3 is TGCGCCAGCAGCCAGGACGGAGGGGGGGATACGCAGTATTTT. It translates to CASSQDGGGDTQYF.

This clonotype was seen a handful of times. This chain joins TRBV3-1 and TRBJ2-1; the match to TRBD2 covers 11 bases. Germline CDR1 LGHDT, CDR2 YNNKEL (reference sequence). J gave up 8 bases and V 4 bases, and 10 bases lay outside the gene matches. There are 16 residues in the CDR3. The CDR3 here is CASSLRSGRAMDEQFF. CDR3 nucleotides: TGTGCCAGCAGCCTACGTAGCGGGAGGGCCATGGATGAGCAGTTCTTC.

The chain uses TRBV2 and TRBJ2-7; D possibly uses TRBD1 or TRBD2 (5 bases each). The germline V and J ends were trimmed by 6 bases and 1 base, with 25 bases remaining between them. Germline V gene sequence: CDR1 SNHLY, CDR2 FYNNEI. The CDR3 consists of 18 residues. The CDR3 sequence: CASRDNGVLGTSSYEQYF. The CDR3 DNA sequence: TGTGCCAGCAGGGACAATGGGGTACTAGGGACGTCTTCCTACGAGCAGTACTTC.

A few counts support this clonotype. The chain recombines TRBV20-1 with TRBJ2-5; D call uncertain. Germline V gene data show CDR1 as DFQATT and CDR2 as SNEGSKA (reference sequence). With 5 bases removed from V and 9 bases from J, the gap between germline ends came to 13 bases. The CDR3 sequence is 11 residues long. CDR3 amino acids: CSAYGRKAQYF. Here the CDR3 DNA reads TGCAGTGCTTACGGGCGGAAGGCCCAGTACTTC.

The chain combines TRBV4-2 with TRBJ2-1; the match to TRBD2 covers 8 bases. The J segment lost 5 bases and the V segment lost 0 bases, leaving 12 bases of the junction unmatched. The CDR3 has 18 amino acids. CDR1 LGHNA and CDR2 YNFKEQ come from the germline V gene. The CDR3 is CASSQDQLAATAHNEQFF. The CDR3 DNA is TGTGCCAGCAGCCAAGATCAACTAGCGGCAACCGCTCACAATGAGCAGTTCTTC.

This chain connects TRBV10-3 to TRBJ1-6, with a possible D match to TRBD1 (6 bases). Germline loops: CDR1 ENHRY, CDR2 SYGVKD. V was trimmed by 0 bases and J by 7 bases, leaving 13 bases between them. CDR3 length equals 16 residues. CDR3 sequence: CAISESTLGQNSPLHF. In nucleotides, the CDR3 is TGTGCCATCAGTGAGTCGACTCTGGGACAAAATTCACCCCTCCACTTT.

V and J are TRBV29-1 and TRBJ2-7, with 8 bases lining up with TRBD2. Germline trimming cut 7 bases from V and 6 bases from J; bases unmatched to any gene: 5. CDR1 and CDR2 (germline): SQVTM, ANQGSEA. The CDR3 covers 11 residues. The DNA of the CDR3 is TGCAGCGCCGGGACTAGGGCCGAGCAGTACTTC. Encoded protein: CSAGTRAEQYF.

The chain uses TRBV12-3 or TRBV12-4 and TRBJ1-1; D remains ambiguous. V was clipped by 8 bases and J by 1 base, with 17 bases between them. This CDR3 spans 15 amino acids. This chain's CDR3 is CASAPGPRANTEAFF. In nucleotides, the CDR3 is TGTGCCAGCGCCCCGGGCCCCCGAGCGAACACTGAAGCTTTCTTT.